This T cell receptor beta chain was recovered during a study of T cells in Graves' hyperthyroidism and ophthalmopathy. The V end lost 0 bases, the J end lost 0 bases, and 6 bases lay between the germline ends. The V gene's germline CDR1 is SGHRS and CDR2 YFSETQ. CDR3 length equals 14 residues. Authors of the study amplified TCR beta CDR3 regions from RNA transcripts. HTBI primers were the set used in a first-round RT-PCR of the TCR CDR3. TCRdb itself ran the multiplex PCR reads through MiXCR, one entry per CDR3 protein. The repertoire has a few hundred thousand distinct CDR3 sequences, 20% of them found once; the top ten carry about 25%. Used for diagnoses were clinical symptoms, serum thyroxine and TRAb, thyroid ultrasound and orbital computed tomography. As for this clonotype: The CDR3 ends on some other residue instead of the conserved phenylalanine or tryptophan, so this is likely a read error.

This receptor was taken from a man between 18 and 29 years old with Graves' hyperthyroidism. Sample: blood. V and J are TRBV5-1 and TRBJ1-1; D remains unclear. DNA of the CDR3: TGCGCCAGCAGCTTGGTCGGGCTGAACACTGAAGCTTTCCTT. Residues: CASSLVGLNTEAFL.